This is a list of T cell receptor beta chains from one sample in a study of T cell responses to AZD1222 COVID-19 vaccine. TCRdb's copy holds only in-frame clones and misses some; the assay was immunoSEQ multiplex PCR. Of 50,000 to 75,000 clones listed, roughly three quarters are singletons. The sample here was peripheral blood, taken on day 0 of AZD1222 vaccination. Source of these receptors: an adult in good health. Both conserved end residues are part of each CDR3. Fields, in order: V gene, clone size, J gene, D gene, CDR3 protein, CDR3 DNA. The D gene is left open where the match is weak. Size values are once, few and many counts, or a class for expanded clones, and some rows have none.

>TRBV5-6|.|TRBJ1-2|.
CASQEGEYGYTF
TGTGCCTCCCAGGAAGGGGAATATGGCTACACCTTC
>TRBV24-1|.|TRBJ2-1|.
CATSDLGGMSYNEQFF
TGTGCCACCAGTGATTTGGGGGGAATGTCCTACAATGAGCAGTTCTTC
>TRBV2|few|TRBJ2-1|.
CASIRDTHNEQFF
TGTGCCAGCATACGGGACACTCACAATGAGCAGTTCTTC
>TRBV2|.|TRBJ1-3|.
CASSTGRAASGNTIYF
TGTGCCAGCAGTACAGGCAGGGCAGCCTCTGGAAACACCATATATTTT
>TRBV4-1|once|TRBJ1-6|TRBD1
CASSHPPDREESPLHF
TGCGCCAGCAGCCACCCGCCGGACAGGGAGGAATCACCCCTCCACTTT
>TRBV30|.|TRBJ2-7|.
CAWTGGTYEQYF
TGTGCCTGGACAGGGGGGACCTACGAGCAGTACTTC
>TRBV7-9|.|TRBJ1-2|.
CASSSTGSGNTF
TGTGCCAGCAGCTCCACAGGGTCCGGAAACACCTTC
>TRBV7-9|.|TRBJ2-7|TRBD1
CASSLVSGQGDREQYF
TGTGCCAGCAGCTTGGTTTCCGGACAGGGGGATCGCGAGCAGTACTTC
>TRBV7-9|once|TRBJ1-1|.
CASSLTSVEAFF
TGTGCCAGCAGCTTAACCTCGGTTGAAGCTTTCTTT
>TRBV7-9|.|TRBJ1-3|.
CASSLDGSGNTIYF
TGTGCCAGCAGCTTAGACGGCTCTGGAAACACCATATATTTT
>TRBV7-9|.|TRBJ1-2|.
CASSLAGNNYGYTF
TGTGCCAGCAGCTTGGCAGGGAATAACTATGGCTACACCTTC
>TRBV7-6|.|TRBJ2-1|.
CASSPIYNEQFF
TGTGCCAGCAGCCCGATATACAATGAGCAGTTCTTC
>TRBV12-3/TRBV12-4|.|TRBJ2-7|TRBD1
CASSTGAEQYF
TGTGCCAGCAGTACAGGGGCAGAGCAGTACTTC
>TRBV5-6|few|TRBJ1-3|.
CASSLWTTFSGNTIYF
TGTGCCAGCAGCTTGTGGACAACCTTCTCTGGAAACACCATATATTTT
>TRBV30|.|TRBJ1-3|TRBD1
CAWSHGGQSPGNTIYF
TGTGCCTGGAGCCACGGGGGACAGTCTCCTGGAAACACCATATATTTT
>TRBV10-3|.|TRBJ2-7|TRBD1
CAISDLTGAGTGEQYF
TGTGCCATCAGTGACCTCACAGGGGCAGGGACAGGCGAGCAGTACTTC
>TRBV2|.|TRBJ1-2|TRBD1
CASSLDRAYYGYTF
TGTGCCAGCAGTTTGGACAGGGCCTACTATGGCTACACCTTC
>TRBV7-2|.|TRBJ1-5|.
CASSLGGDQPQHF
TGTGCCAGCAGCTTGGGGGGCGATCAGCCCCAGCATTTT
>TRBV4-1|.|TRBJ2-7|TRBD1
CASSTRQGYEQYF
TGCGCCAGCAGCACCCGACAGGGGTACGAGCAGTACTTC
>TRBV29-1|.|TRBJ1-1|.
CSVVRESTEAFF
TGCAGCGTTGTCAGGGAGTCCACTGAAGCTTTCTTT
>TRBV28|.|TRBJ1-4|.
CASSSPPSWEKLFF
TGTGCCAGCAGTTCCCCGCCATCATGGGAAAAACTGTTTTTT
>TRBV5-6|.|TRBJ1-4|TRBD1
CASSLRTGGNNEKLFF
TGTGCCAGCAGCTTAAGGACAGGAGGCAATAATGAAAAACTGTTTTTT
>TRBV2|.|TRBJ1-5|.
CASKVGFNQPQHF
TGTGCCAGCAAGGTAGGGTTCAATCAGCCCCAGCATTTT
>TRBV19|.|TRBJ1-3|.
CASNDSGKGNTIYF
TGTGCCAGTAACGACTCGGGGAAAGGAAACACCATATATTTT
>TRBV15|.|TRBJ2-2|TRBD2
CATSSPTSANTGELFF
TGTGCCACCAGCAGCCCCACTAGCGCCAACACCGGGGAGCTGTTTTTT